This note documents a single TCR beta chain sequence. Its antigen remains unknown. This CDR3 is 11 amino acids long. Trimming stripped 6 bases from V and 5 bases from J, with 7 bases between. Via MiXCR, TCRdb re-called the 5' RACE reads, giving one row per CDR3 protein. This table has approximately 390,000 distinct CDR3 sequences, around a sixth appearing once. This sample is part of a study of T-cell memory formation after mild COVID-19. Across the whole study: Largely donor-specific sequence clusters came from two donors. General observations from the study: Contracting CD4+ clones lay largely in CM and EM, with CD8+ ones residing in EMRA.

Sequences were obtained from PBMCs or a T cell subset sorted from them (not recorded which). The sequence derives from a man aged 18 to 30 who had mild COVID-19 (a few samples of this study predate the infection). Cell type and time point are not known. V usage is TRBV12-3 or TRBV12-4 and J usage is TRBJ1-1, with no clear D. The CDR3 DNA follows: TGTGCCAGCAGCCGGCGAACTGAAGCTTTCTTT. Translated, it gives CASSRRTEAFF.